This paragraph covers one TCR beta chain sequence. The germline V gene encodes CDR1 SGHNT and CDR2 YYREEE (reference sequence). Trimming took off 7 bases at V and 4 bases at J, with 14 bases between the two ends. The CDR3 contains 13 residues. The table came from immunoSEQ multiplex PCR; TCRdb's copy has only in-frame clones and leaves some out. The data show about 72,000 clones, nearly 97% seen once. This specimen comes from a study of technical replicates of blood from several donors. What was sequenced was T cells isolated from PBMCs. The chain couples TRBV5-4 to TRBJ1-1; D gene uncertain. The clonotype originates from a human donor in good health. The CDR3: CASYVMGSTEAFF. The DNA for the CDR3 is TGTGCCAGCTATGTGATGGGGAGCACTGAAGCTTTCTTT.